This T cell receptor beta chain was retrieved from a study of identical twins. Findings and limits, study-wide: Alpha sequences out of frame and shared by twins had excess low generation probability. Cross-sectional statistical analysis was relied on for the conclusions, without the same donors being followed.

From the 5' RACE reads, TCRdb called clonotypes with MiXCR, one entry per CDR3 protein. Altogether approximately 670,000 distinct CDR3 sequences are present, approximately 6.1% being singletons, with the ten largest covering about 2%. Germline V gives CDR1 SQVTM, CDR2 ANQGSEA. The CDR3 runs 13 residues. V gave up 4 bases and J gave up 4 bases, with 13 bases separating them. Points on this clonotype: Its antigen is not identified.

The sequence came from a man aged 18 to 29 in good health. The J gene is TRBJ2-5, the V gene TRBV29-1; D is unclear. Specimen: naive T cells sorted from blood. The CDR3 sequence is CSVGDTRVETQYF. Written as DNA, the CDR3 is TGCAGCGTTGGAGATACTCGGGTAGAGACCCAGTACTTC.